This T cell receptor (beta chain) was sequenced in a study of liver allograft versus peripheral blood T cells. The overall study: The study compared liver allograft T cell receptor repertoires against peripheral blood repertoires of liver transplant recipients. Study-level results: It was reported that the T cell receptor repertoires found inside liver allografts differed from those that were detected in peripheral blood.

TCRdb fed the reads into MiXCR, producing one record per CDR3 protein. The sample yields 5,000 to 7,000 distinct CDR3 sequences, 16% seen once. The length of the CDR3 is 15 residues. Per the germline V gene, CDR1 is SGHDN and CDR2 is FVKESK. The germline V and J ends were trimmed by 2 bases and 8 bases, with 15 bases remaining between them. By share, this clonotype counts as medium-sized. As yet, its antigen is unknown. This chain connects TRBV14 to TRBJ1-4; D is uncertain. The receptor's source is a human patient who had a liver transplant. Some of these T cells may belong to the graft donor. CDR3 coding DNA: TGTGCCAGCAGCCAACAGAGCGGGGTAGGGGAAAAACTGTTTTTT. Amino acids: CASSQQSGVGEKLFF.